This T cell receptor beta chain was retrieved from a study of blood T cell repertoires in COVID-19. Background on the study: Material from acute and convalescent COVID-19 was sourced from the United States, Italy and Spain. The cDNA or gDNA used as material had been derived from T cells, B-cell-depleted T cells, or PBMCs.

The authors' processing: Estimation of nucleated cell counts relied on the amplification of reference gene primers. The assay was immunoSEQ multiplex PCR, and TCRdb's table has in-frame clones only and misses some. That table furnishes V, J and clone size, whereas the DNA furnished D and trimming. Of approximately 140,000 clones in the sample, 88% are singletons; the top ten hold about 1.6%. The specimen sequenced was peripheral blood. This receptor was taken from a woman aged 55-70 years with acute or convalescent COVID-19.

CDR3 sequence: CASSPRGRQVLSPNTIYF. The CDR3 nucleotides are TGTGCCAGCAGCCCGAGGGGCCGACAGGTTCTTAGTCCAAACACCATATATTTT. The chain has TRBV7-2 and TRBJ1-3, with D maybe TRBD1 (6 bases). Trimming left V 5 bases short and J 6 bases short, with 26 bases between. Germline-derived CDR1 and CDR2 are SGHTA and FQGNSA. The CDR3 covers 18 residues.